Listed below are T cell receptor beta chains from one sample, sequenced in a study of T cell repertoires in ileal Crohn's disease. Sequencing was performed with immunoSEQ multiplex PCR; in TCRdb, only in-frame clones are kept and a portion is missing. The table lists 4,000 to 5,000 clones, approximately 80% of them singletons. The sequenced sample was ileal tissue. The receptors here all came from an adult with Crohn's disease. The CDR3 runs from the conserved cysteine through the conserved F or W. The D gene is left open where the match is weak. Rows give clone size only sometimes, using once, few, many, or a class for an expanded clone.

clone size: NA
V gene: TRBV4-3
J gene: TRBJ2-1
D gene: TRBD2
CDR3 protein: CASSQEGAGGPYNEQFF
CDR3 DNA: TGCGCCAGCAGCCAAGAGGGAGCGGGGGGGCCCTACAATGAGCAGTTCTTC

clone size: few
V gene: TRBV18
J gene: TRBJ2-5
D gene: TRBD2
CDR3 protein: CASSPGGAGETQYF
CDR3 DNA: TGTGCCAGCTCCCCGGGAGGGGCCGGGGAGACCCAGTACTTC

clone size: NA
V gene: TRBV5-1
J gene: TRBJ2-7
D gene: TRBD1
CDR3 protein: CASSTGQETKEQYF
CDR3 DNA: TGCGCCAGCAGCACCGGACAGGAGACAAAAGAGCAGTACTTC

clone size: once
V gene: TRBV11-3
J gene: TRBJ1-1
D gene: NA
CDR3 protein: CASSTRPGSWGGRNTEAFF
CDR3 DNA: TGTGCCAGCAGCACCAGACCCGGGTCTTGGGGGGGGCGGAACACTGAAGCTTTCTTT

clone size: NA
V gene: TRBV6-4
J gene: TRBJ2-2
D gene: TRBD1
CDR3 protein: CAVGTANTGELFF
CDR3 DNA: TGTGCCGTCGGGACAGCAAACACCGGGGAGCTGTTTTTT

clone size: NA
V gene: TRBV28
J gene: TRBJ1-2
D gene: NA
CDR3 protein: CASSSSGTLEYGYTF
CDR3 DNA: TGTGCCAGCAGTTCTTCCGGGACACTGGAGTATGGCTACACCTTC

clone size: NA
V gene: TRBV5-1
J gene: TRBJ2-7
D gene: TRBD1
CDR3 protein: CASNNGQGAYEQYF
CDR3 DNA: TGCGCCAGCAATAACGGACAGGGGGCCTACGAGCAGTACTTC

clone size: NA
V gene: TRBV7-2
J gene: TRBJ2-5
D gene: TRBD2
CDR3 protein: CASSLGQGGEKNF
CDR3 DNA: TGTGCCAGCAGCTTGGGCCAGGGAGGGGAAAAGAACTTC

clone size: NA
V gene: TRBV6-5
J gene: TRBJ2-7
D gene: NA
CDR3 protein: CASSYGGARNEQYF
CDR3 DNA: TGTGCCAGCAGTTATGGGGGGGCAAGGAACGAGCAGTACTTC

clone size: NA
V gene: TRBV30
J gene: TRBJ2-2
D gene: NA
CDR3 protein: CAWRRGKMNTGELFF
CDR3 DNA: TGTGCCTGGAGAAGGGGGAAAATGAACACCGGGGAGCTGTTTTTT

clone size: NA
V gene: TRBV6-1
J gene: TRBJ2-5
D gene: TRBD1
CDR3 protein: CASTTGTGLETQYF
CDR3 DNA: TGTGCCAGCACTACCGGGACAGGGCTGGAGACCCAGTACTTC

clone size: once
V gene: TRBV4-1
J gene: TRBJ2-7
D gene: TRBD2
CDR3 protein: CASSPGREPYEQYF
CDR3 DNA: TGCGCCAGCAGCCCAGGGAGGGAGCCCTACGAGCAGTACTTC

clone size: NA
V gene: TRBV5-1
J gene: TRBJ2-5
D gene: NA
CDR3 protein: CASSLGQQETQYF
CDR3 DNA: TGCGCCAGCAGCTTGGGACAGCAAGAGACCCAGTACTTC

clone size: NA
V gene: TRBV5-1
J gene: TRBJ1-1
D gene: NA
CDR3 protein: CASSLSGGQSTEAFF
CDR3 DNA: TGCGCCAGCAGCTTATCCGGAGGCCAGTCCACTGAAGCTTTCTTT

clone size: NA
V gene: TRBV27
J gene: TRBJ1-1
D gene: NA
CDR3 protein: CASRAAAIRQENTEAFF
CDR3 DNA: TGTGCCAGCAGAGCCGCCGCAATCCGACAGGAGAACACTGAAGCTTTCTTT

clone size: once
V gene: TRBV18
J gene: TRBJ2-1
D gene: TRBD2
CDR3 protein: CASSRRTRNEQFF
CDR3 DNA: TGTGCCAGCTCACGTCGGACTAGAAATGAGCAGTTCTTC

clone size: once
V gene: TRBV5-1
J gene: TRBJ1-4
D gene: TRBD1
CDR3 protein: CASSLGDRDGKLFF
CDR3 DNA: TGCGCCAGCAGCTTGGGGGACAGGGATGGAAAACTGTTTTTT

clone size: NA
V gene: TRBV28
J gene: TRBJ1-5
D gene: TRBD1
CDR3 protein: CASSSGQARGPQHF
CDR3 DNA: TGTGCCAGCAGTTCGGGACAGGCCAGAGGGCCCCAGCATTTT

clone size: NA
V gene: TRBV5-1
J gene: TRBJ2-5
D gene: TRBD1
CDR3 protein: CASSLATGGIQGTQYF
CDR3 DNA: TGCGCCAGCAGCTTGGCCACAGGGGGCATTCAAGGGACCCAGTACTTC

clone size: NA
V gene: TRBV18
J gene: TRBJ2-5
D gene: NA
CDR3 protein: CASSLHGGETQYF
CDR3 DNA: TGTGCCAGCTCACTACATGGGGGGGAGACCCAGTACTTC

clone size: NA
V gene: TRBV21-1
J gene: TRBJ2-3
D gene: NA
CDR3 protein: CASSKDTADTQYF
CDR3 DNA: TGTGCCAGCAGCAAAGATACAGCAGATACGCAGTATTTT

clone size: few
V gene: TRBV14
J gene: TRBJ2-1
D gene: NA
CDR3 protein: CASSDGPIQYNEQFF
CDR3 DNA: TGTGCCAGCAGCGATGGGCCTATACAGTACAATGAGCAGTTCTTC

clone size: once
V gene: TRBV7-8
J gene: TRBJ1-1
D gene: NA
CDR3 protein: CASSPRGRQGKMNTEAFF
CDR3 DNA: TGTGCCAGCAGCCCCAGAGGGCGGCAGGGGAAAATGAACACTGAAGCTTTCTTT

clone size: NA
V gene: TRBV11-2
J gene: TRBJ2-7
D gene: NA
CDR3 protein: CASSFLQGGSYEQYF
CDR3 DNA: TGTGCCAGCAGCTTCCTTCAGGGTGGATCCTACGAGCAGTACTTC

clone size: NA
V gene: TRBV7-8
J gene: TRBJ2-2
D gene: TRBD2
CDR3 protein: CASSLAGGLFNTGELFF
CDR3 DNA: TGTGCCAGCAGCTTAGCGGGGGGACTATTCAACACCGGGGAGCTGTTTTTT

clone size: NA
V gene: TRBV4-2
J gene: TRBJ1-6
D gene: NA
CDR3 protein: CASSQPTASSYNSPLHF
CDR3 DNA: TGTGCCAGCAGCCAACCGACTGCTAGCTCCTATAATTCACCCCTCCACTTT

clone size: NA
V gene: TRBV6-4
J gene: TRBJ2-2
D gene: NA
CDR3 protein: CASSGGPDTGELFF
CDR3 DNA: TGTGCCAGCAGTGGGGGGCCGGACACCGGGGAGCTGTTTTTT

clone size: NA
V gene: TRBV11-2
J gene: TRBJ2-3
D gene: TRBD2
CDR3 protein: CASSLVPWGGTIDTQYF
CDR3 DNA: TGTGCCAGCAGCTTAGTCCCCTGGGGGGGAACCATAGATACGCAGTATTTT

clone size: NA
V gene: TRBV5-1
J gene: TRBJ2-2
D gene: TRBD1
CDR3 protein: CASSWDRVGSAGELFF
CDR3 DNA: TGCGCCAGCAGCTGGGACAGGGTCGGGAGCGCCGGGGAGCTGTTTTTT

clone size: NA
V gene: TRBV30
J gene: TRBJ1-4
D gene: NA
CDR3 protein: CAWEKRQAETNEKLFF
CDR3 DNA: TGTGCCTGGGAAAAACGACAGGCAGAAACTAATGAAAAACTGTTTTTT